These T cell receptor beta chains were read from a single sample in a study of CD8 T cells in ankylosing spondylitis. A single record per CDR3 protein comes from TCRdb applying MiXCR to the 5' RACE reads. There are fewer than 250,000 distinct CDR3 sequences in the sample; over 9.5% occur only once, and about 2.8% lies in the top ten. The sample was blood, either unsorted or a sorted T cell fraction (not recorded which). These receptors all come from a male donor with ankylosing spondylitis or in good health (not recorded which). Each CDR3 is given with its conserved first and last residue. A D gene is named only where the DNA matches it firmly. The size field is filled for only some rows; it gives once, few, many or a size class.

>-|TRBJ2-1|TRBV15|many
TGTGCCACCAGCAGAGATAAGGGTCAATTGGACAATGAGCAGTTCTTC
CATSRDKGQLDNEQFF
>-|TRBJ1-3|TRBV29-1|many
TGCAGCGCCCTTATTGGAAACACCATATATTTT
CSALIGNTIYF
>-|TRBJ2-3|TRBV5-1|many
TGCGCCAGCACAGGGGGCACAGATACGCAGTATTTT
CASTGGTDTQYF
>TRBD1|TRBJ2-5|TRBV7-9|-
TGTGCCAGCAGCGCCGGGACAGCACAAGAGACCCAGTACTTC
CASSAGTAQETQYF
>-|TRBJ1-6|TRBV7-9|few
TGTGCCAGCAGTCGCGCCGGTGATAATTCACCCCTCCACTTT
CASSRAGDNSPLHF
>TRBD1|TRBJ1-5|TRBV20-1|many
TGCAGTGCTAGAGTGGACAGGGGGCTGATGGGCAATCAGCCCCAGCATTTT
CSARVDRGLMGNQPQHF
>-|TRBJ2-3|TRBV24-1|many
TGTGCCACCAGTGATCCGGGGTCCGGGGAAGGAGATACGCAGTATTTT
CATSDPGSGEGDTQYF
>-|TRBJ1-5|TRBV5-6|-
TGTGCCAGGAGCCCGGGTTTCAATCAGCCCCAGCATTTT
CARSPGFNQPQHF
>-|TRBJ2-5|TRBV15|many
TGTGCCACCAGTACCCACTCAGAGACCCAGTACTTC
CATSTHSETQYF
>TRBD2|TRBJ2-7|TRBV5-4|-
TGTGCCAGCAGCTTGGGGAGCGGGAGGGAAATCTACGAGCAGTACTTC
CASSLGSGREIYEQYF
>-|TRBJ1-1|TRBV5-1|many
TGCGCCAGCAGCTTGGATCAGGGGCAGGGCACTGAAGCTTTCTTT
CASSLDQGQGTEAFF
>TRBD1|TRBJ2-7|TRBV29-1|few
TGCAGCGTTGAAGCACAGGGGGTCGAGCAGTACTTC
CSVEAQGVEQYF
>-|TRBJ1-1|TRBV4-2|-
TGTGCCAGCAGCCCCAACGGGAGGACTGAAGCTTTCTTT
CASSPNGRTEAFF
>TRBD1|TRBJ2-4|TRBV5-6|many
TGTGCCAGCAGCCTTGGGACAGGGATGAACATTCAGTACTTC
CASSLGTGMNIQYF
>-|TRBJ2-5|TRBV30|few
TGTGCCTGGAGTAAGGGGGACCCACAAGAGACCCAGTACTTC
CAWSKGDPQETQYF
>-|TRBJ1-1|TRBV7-2|many
TGTGCCAGCAGCTTAGGGGGGTACAGCGGAGCTTTCTTT
CASSLGGYSGAFF
>-|TRBJ1-2|TRBV12-3/TRBV12-4|many
TGTGCCAGCAGTCAGGGACTGGGGCTTGGCTACACCTTC
CASSQGLGLGYTF
>-|TRBJ2-1|TRBV7-9|-
TGTGCCAGCAGCCGCTCTACTAGCTACAATGAGCAGTTCTTC
CASSRSTSYNEQFF
>TRBD2|TRBJ2-3|TRBV3-1|many
TGTGCCAGCAGCCTTAGCGGGAGACTCCCGCCGGATACGCAGTATTTT
CASSLSGRLPPDTQYF
>-|TRBJ1-4|TRBV20-1|many
TGCAGTGCTAGCTGGGTTAATGAAAAACTGTTTTTT
CSASWVNEKLFF
>-|TRBJ1-4|TRBV29-1|many
TGCAGCGTTGAAGATAAGGAGACAGTAAGGGAAAAACTGTTTTTT
CSVEDKETVREKLFF
>-|TRBJ1-3|TRBV7-2|-
TGTACCAGCAGCTTAGGGGGGACCAGCTCTGGAAACACCATATATTTT
CTSSLGGTSSGNTIYF
>-|TRBJ2-7|TRBV12-3/TRBV12-4|few
TGTGCCAGCAGTTCAAAGTGGAACTACGAGCAGTACTTC
CASSSKWNYEQYF
>TRBD2|TRBJ2-3|TRBV7-9|many
TGTGCCAGCAGCTTAGTAGCGGGGAGCGATACGCAGTATTTT
CASSLVAGSDTQYF
>-|TRBJ1-2|TRBV13|many
TGTGCCAGCAGCCAGGGGCATGGCTACACCTTC
CASSQGHGYTF
>-|TRBJ2-6|TRBV14|few
TGTGCCAGCAGCCGAAGTGAGGGGGGAACTGGGGCCAACGTCCTGACTTTC
CASSRSEGGTGANVLTF
>-|TRBJ2-1|TRBV3-1|many
TGTGCCAGCAGCCAAGAGGGGCGAGGGGCAGGCAATGAGCAGTTCTTC
CASSQEGRGAGNEQFF